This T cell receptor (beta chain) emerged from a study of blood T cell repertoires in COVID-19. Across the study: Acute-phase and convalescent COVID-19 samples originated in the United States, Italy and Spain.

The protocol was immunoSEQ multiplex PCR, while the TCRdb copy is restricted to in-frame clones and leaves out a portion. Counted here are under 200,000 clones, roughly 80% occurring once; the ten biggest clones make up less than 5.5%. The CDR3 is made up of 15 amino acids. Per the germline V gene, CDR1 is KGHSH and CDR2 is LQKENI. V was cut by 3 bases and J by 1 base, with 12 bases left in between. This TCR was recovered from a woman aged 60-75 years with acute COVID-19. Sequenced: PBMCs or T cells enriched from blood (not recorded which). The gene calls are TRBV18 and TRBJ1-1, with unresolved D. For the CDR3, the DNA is TGTGCCAGCTCACCCACAGCATCTACGAACACTGAAGCTTTCTTT. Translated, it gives CASSPTASTNTEAFF. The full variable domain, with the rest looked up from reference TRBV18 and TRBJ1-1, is NAGVMQNPRHLVRRRGQEARLRCSPMKGHSHVYWYRQLPEEGLKFMVYLQKENIIDESGMPKERFSAEFPKEGPSILRIQQVVRGDSAAYFCASSPTASTNTEAFFGQGTRLTVV.